Listed here is a single T cell receptor beta chain. What it recognizes is unknown. Assay: immunoSEQ multiplex PCR; the TCRdb copy retains only in-frame clones and omits some. The sample yields 150,000 or so clones, approximately 89% seen once. The record originates from a study of cytomegalovirus exposure and HLA in healthy donors. As for the study in general: The roughly 130 validation repertoires used the same platform as the 550 to 700 first-cohort repertoires (as reported by a later analysis). Overall study findings and caveats: Cytomegalovirus association was listed for under 200 TCR beta chains. Many donors carried some public TCRs, although rarity characterized most TCR sequences.

The donors were part of the approximately 120-subject validation cohort, which stood apart from the 666-subject first cohort. The receptor was derived from a young man in good health and CMV-seropositive. Sequencing input: PBMCs.

CDR3 loop: CASRAGEVTDTQYF. For the CDR3, the DNA is TGCGCCAGTAGAGCAGGGGAAGTCACAGATACGCAGTATTTT. The chain links TRBV5-1 to TRBJ2-3; perhaps TRBD1 as D (6 bases). Trimming took off 8 bases at V and 2 bases at J, with 15 bases between the two ends. CDR1 and CDR2 (germline): SGHRS, YFSETQ. The CDR3 has 14 residues. The whole variable domain, filled in from reference TRBV5-1 and TRBJ2-3, reads KAGVTQTPRYLIKTRGQQVTLSCSPISGHRSVSWYQQTPGQGLQFLFEYFSETQRNKGNFPGRFSGRQFSNSRSEMNVSTLELGDSALYLCASRAGEVTDTQYFGPGTRLTVL.